This T cell receptor beta chain is drawn from a study of graft-versus-host responses after intestinal transplantation (dated by TCRdb to the early 2020s). Describing the broader study: Recipients received multivisceral, liver-intestinal, or isolated intestinal transplants. Anti-thymocyte globulin induction was given to all recipients, followed by maintenance tacrolimus and steroids for approximately three years. After intestinal transplantation, graft-versus-host and host-versus-graft alloreactive T cell clones in the graft, circulation and bone marrow were tracked using bulk TCR-beta CDR3 sequencing. To identify alloreactive clones, pre-transplant mixed lymphocyte reaction products were sequenced and compared with unstimulated pre-transplant donor and recipient T cells. The cohort enrolled under 25 intestinal transplant recipients including one retransplant, and a few patients lacking pretransplant specimens were excluded. A peak of at least 4% donor T cells among recipient peripheral blood mononuclear cells was the definition used for donor T cell macrochimerism. Samples from a few later patients were sequenced in-house on an Illumina MiSeq with MiXCR processing rather than by the commercial service.

Comment on this clone: The specificity of this receptor is unknown. Qualities for individual bases were not recorded, and no much larger clone is one base off.

The CDR3 holds 14 amino acids from the cysteine to the phenylalanine. Only the CDR3 portion is preserved as DNA: 42 bases, with reading frame beginning at the first base. For CDR1 and CDR2, the germline V gene (reference sequence) lists GTSNPN and SVGIG. Trimming takes 3 bases off V and 6 bases off J; junction bases not matched to a gene: 6. What the work shows at the level of the full study, not this receptor alone: GvH clones turned up in recipient bone marrow, with some appearing earlier in ileal mucosa or blood, a pattern consistent with an intestinal mucosal origin. In the allografts of patients with donor T cell macrochimerism, GvH to HvG T cell clonal ratios were high. Early after transplant, declines in HvG clones were associated with peak levels of circulating GvH clones. Conclusions were limited by the relatively low number and heterogeneity of intestinal transplant patients.

In the first month after transplant, blood samples were collected up to 4 times, and after that at least monthly when available. Libraries were prepared through the immunoSEQ multiplex PCR assay. Adaptive Biotechnologies carried out high-throughput TCR-beta CDR3 sequencing of genomic DNA for most patients. As for the authors' bioinformatics: TCR sequencing data for 18 patients were retrieved from Adaptive's ImmunoSEQ software; a few other patients were processed with MiXCR and VDJtools. CDR3 nucleotide sequences shared between donor and recipient were removed because their origin could not be assigned. Alloreactive clones required at least 2-fold expansion over unstimulated cells and minimum CFSE-low frequency of 0.002% (template counts) or 0.001% (read counts). Clones detected in sequenced pre-transplant spleen, lymph node, or MLR CFSE-low populations of the donor or recipient were defined as mappable. Cumulative frequency of alloreactive clones was calculated as a percentage of all sequences weighted by copy number. TCRdb took this table from immuneACCESS and kept in-frame rearrangements with V and J called. Such tables lack part of the clones; where checked against another copy, unresolved V genes explain under half of the gap, and the rest is unexplained. That table is the source of V, J and clone size, and D and trimming were worked out from the DNA. This sample has fewer than 15,000 clones in its table, and about four fifths of those were observed once. Clones ranked in the top ten supply around 23% of the sample.

The V gene is TRBV30 and the J gene is TRBJ2-7; TRBD1 matches 12 bases in the middle. The clonotype originates from a human patient who received an intestinal transplant, so some T cells may come from the graft donor. Sequenced here: PBMCs, sampled after intestinal transplantation. The sequenced DNA: TGTGCCTGGAGGAACCGGGACAGGGGGCGCGAGCAGTACTTC. Translation gives CAWRNRDRGREQYF.